This TCR beta chain was identified in a study of shared clonotypes between healthy human individuals. CDR1 is SGHTA and CDR2 is FQGNSA in the germline V gene. Trimming pared 0 bases from V and 6 bases from J, leaving 13 bases between. The CDR3 runs to 15 residues. Nashville, Tennessee was home to all donors, each a Caucasian adult. The authors' processing: Junction-only sequences produced by ImmunoSEQ had no quality scores, so filtering differed. The protocol was immunoSEQ multiplex PCR, while the TCRdb copy is restricted to in-frame clones and leaves out a portion. Clone size and the V and J calls come from that table; the DNA yielded D and trimming. The data contain more than 2,000,000 clones, 85% to 95% of them singletons. As concerns this clone: Antigen: not known.

Study results and caveats: Across a handful of donors, naive CD4 shared roughly 5%, naive CD8 around 3.8%, memory CD4 less than 2.5%, memory CD8 more than 0.35%.

The chain recombines TRBV7-2 with TRBJ2-3, with no clear D. This TCR derives from a man younger than 35 in good health. Some clones in this sample may be carry-over from other donors' samples. Source material: naive CD4+ T cells from PBMCs. Sample subset: CD45RA+ positively selected. Here the CDR3 DNA reads TGTGCCAGCAGCTTAGCTAGCCGGATATCCGATACGCAGTATTTT. Its translation is CASSLASRISDTQYF.